Below are 8 T cell receptor beta chains sequenced from a single sample in a study of cytomegalovirus exposure and HLA in healthy donors. The PCR employed 60 Vbeta primers together with 13 Jbeta primers. Sequencing used immunoSEQ multiplex PCR; TCRdb keeps in-frame clones, though not all of them. This table holds 100,000 to 150,000 clones, approximately 84% found once. Sequenced sample: PBMCs. Receptor source: a young woman in good health and CMV-seronegative.

The V gene is TRBV5-1, the J gene TRBJ2-3; D unresolved. Germline CDR1 SGHRS, CDR2 YFSETQ. Trimming took off 1 base at V and 1 base at J, with 7 bases between the two ends. CDR3 length: 14 amino acids. The chain's CDR3 is CASSLSPGTDTQYF. DNA of the CDR3: TGCGCCAGCAGCTTGAGTCCGGGCACAGATACGCAGTATTTT.

V usage is TRBV30 and J usage is TRBJ2-7; a possible D gene is TRBD2 (7 bases). The V gene's germline CDR1 is GTSNPN and CDR2 SVGIG (reference sequence). CDR3 size: 16 residues. V was shortened by 5 bases and J by 0 bases, with 20 bases between the two germline ends. This CDR3 is CAWVKVGGAVSYEQYF. CDR3 sequence (DNA): TGTGCCTGGGTAAAGGTAGGGGGGGCGGTCTCCTACGAGCAGTACTTC.

The chain combines TRBV7-2 with TRBJ2-1; 7 nucleotides match TRBD2. V trimming: 1 base; J trimming: 6 bases; junction bases outside the gene matches: 18. This CDR3 comprises 19 residues. Germline V gene sequence: CDR1 SGHTA, CDR2 FQGNSA. CDR3 bases: TGTGCCAGCAGCTTAGTCCCCCTGGCGGGAGTATTAATAAGCAATGAGCAGTTCTTC. It encodes CASSLVPLAGVLISNEQFF.

This clone was seen more than once but under ten times. This chain connects TRBV2 to TRBJ2-1; D is ambiguous. CDR1 and CDR2 (germline): SNHLY, FYNNEI. This CDR3 has 13 amino acids. V was trimmed by 6 bases and J by 5 bases, leaving 11 bases between them. DNA for the CDR3: TGTGCCAGCAGCGAATTAGAGAACAATGAGCAGTTCTTC. Protein: CASSELENNEQFF. Full variable domain (missing parts from reference TRBV2 and TRBJ2-1): EPEVTQTPSHQVTQMGQEVILRCVPISNHLYFYWYRQILGQKVEFLVSFYNNEISEKSEIFDDQFSVERPDGSNFTLKIRSTKLEDSAMYFCASSELENNEQFFGPGTRLTVL.

This clone was seen only once. One junction end does not reproduce the germline sequence, and a read error may be involved. The chain uses TRBV7-9 and TRBJ1-1; the D gene is possibly TRBD1 (6 bases). The CDR3 sequence is 18 residues long. Germline-derived CDR1 and CDR2 are SEHNR and FQNEAQ (reference sequence). CDR3 coding DNA: TGTGCCATCAGCTTAGGTGACAGGCGTACCGTTGTGAACACTGAAGCTTTCTTT. Amino acids: CAISLGDRRTVVNTEAFF.

This clone was seen a handful of times. The chain is built from TRBV25-1 and TRBJ2-6; no clear D. This CDR3 comprises 14 residues. The V and J ends lost 3 bases and 0 bases respectively, with 3 bases between them. Germline V CDR1 and CDR2: MGHDK, SYGVNS. CDR3 sequence: CASSDNSGANVLTF. As DNA, the CDR3 is TGTGCCAGCAGTGACAACTCTGGGGCCAACGTCCTGACTTTC.

This sequence joins TRBV29-1 and TRBJ2-7, with 7 bases lining up with TRBD2. J gave up 4 bases and V 7 bases, and 10 bases lay outside the gene matches. The germline CDR1 and CDR2 sequences are SQVTM and ANQGSEA. The CDR3 loop spans 13 amino acids. This chain's CDR3 is CSARRGGRYEQYF. The DNA of the CDR3 is TGCAGCGCCAGGCGAGGCGGGAGATACGAGCAGTACTTC.

This clone was found once. This rearrangement joins TRBV11-2 to TRBJ2-7; 10 bases are a match to TRBD1. CDR3 length: 15 residues. Germline V lookup: CDR1 SGHAT, CDR2 FQNNGV. The V gene end was trimmed by 2 bases and the J gene end by 6 bases; junction bases not matched to a gene: 7. CDR3: CASSLNWGQGLEQYF. For the CDR3, the DNA is TGTGCCAGCAGCTTAAATTGGGGACAGGGGCTCGAGCAGTACTTC.